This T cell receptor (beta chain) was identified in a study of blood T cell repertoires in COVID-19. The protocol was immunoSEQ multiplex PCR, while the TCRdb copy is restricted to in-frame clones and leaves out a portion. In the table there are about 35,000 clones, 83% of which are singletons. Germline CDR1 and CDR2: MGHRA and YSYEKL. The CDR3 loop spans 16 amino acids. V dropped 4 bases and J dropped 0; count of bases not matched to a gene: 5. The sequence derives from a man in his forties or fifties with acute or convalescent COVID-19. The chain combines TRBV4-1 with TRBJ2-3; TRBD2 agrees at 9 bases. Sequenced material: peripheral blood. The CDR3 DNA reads TGCGCCAGCAGCCTACGGAGCGGGAGGAGCACAGATACGCAGTATTTT. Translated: CASSLRSGRSTDTQYF.